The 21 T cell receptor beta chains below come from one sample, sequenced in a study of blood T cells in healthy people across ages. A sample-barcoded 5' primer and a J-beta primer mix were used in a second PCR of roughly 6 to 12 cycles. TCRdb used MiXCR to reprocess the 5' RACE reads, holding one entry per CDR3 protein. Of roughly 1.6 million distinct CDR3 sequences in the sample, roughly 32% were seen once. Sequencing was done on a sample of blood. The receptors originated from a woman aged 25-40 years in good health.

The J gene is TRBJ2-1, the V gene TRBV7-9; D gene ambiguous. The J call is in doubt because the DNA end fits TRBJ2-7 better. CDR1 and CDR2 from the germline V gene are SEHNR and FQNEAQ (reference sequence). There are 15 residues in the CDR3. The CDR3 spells CASSFELSLYNEQYF. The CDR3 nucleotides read TGTGCCAGCAGCTTCGAGCTGTCACTATACAATGAGCAGTACTTC.

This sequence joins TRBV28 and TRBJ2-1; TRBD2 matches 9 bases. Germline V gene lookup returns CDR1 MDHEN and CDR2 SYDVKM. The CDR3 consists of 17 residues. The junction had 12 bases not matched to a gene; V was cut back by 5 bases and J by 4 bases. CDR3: CASSPQGSGGLYNEQFF. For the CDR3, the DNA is TGTGCCAGCAGTCCCCAAGGAAGCGGGGGGCTTTACAATGAGCAGTTCTTC. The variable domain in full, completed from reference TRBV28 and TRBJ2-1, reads DVKVTQSSRYLVKRTGEKVFLECVQDMDHENMFWYRQDPGLGLRLIYFSYDVKMKEKGDIPEGYSVSREKKERFSLILESASTNQTSMYLCASSPQGSGGLYNEQFFGPGTRLTVL.

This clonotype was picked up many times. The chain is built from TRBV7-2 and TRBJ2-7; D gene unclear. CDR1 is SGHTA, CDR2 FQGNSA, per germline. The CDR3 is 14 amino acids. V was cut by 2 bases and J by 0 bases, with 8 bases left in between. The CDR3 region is CASSLLGSSYEQYF. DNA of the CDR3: TGTGCCAGCAGCTTACTAGGCAGCTCCTACGAGCAGTACTTC.

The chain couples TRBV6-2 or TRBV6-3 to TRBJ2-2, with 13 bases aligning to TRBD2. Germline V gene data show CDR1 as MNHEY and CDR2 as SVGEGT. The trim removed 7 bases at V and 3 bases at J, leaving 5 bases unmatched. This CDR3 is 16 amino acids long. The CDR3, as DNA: TGTGCCAGCACCCGACTAGCGGGGGGATACACCGGGGAGCTGTTTTTT. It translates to CASTRLAGGYTGELFF.

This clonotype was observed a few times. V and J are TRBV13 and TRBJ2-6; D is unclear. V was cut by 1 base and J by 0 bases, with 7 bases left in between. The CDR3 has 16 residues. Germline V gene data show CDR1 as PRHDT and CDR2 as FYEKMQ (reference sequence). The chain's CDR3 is CASSLVRNSGANVLTF. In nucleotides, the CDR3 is TGTGCCAGCAGCTTAGTCAGGAACTCTGGGGCCAACGTCCTGACTTTC.

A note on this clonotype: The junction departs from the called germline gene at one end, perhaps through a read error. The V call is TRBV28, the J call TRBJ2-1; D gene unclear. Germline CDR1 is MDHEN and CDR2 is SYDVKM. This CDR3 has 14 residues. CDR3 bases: TGTACCAGCCGGAGCAGGCCCACCTACAATGAGCAGTTCTTC. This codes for CTSRSRPTYNEQFF.

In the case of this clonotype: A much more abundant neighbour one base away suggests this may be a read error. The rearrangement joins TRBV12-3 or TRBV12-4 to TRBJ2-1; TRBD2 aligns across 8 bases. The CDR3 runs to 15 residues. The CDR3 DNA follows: TGTGCCAACAGTTTAACGGGGGGGACCTACAATGAGCAGTTCTTC. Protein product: CANSLTGGTYNEQFF.

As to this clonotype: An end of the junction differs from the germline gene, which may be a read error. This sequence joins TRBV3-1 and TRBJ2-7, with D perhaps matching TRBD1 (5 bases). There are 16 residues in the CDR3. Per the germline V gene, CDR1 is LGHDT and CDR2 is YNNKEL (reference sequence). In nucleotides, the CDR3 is TGTGCCAACAGCCCCGGGCTTCCGGAGACAGTCTACGAGCAGTACTTC. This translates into CANSPGLPETVYEQYF.

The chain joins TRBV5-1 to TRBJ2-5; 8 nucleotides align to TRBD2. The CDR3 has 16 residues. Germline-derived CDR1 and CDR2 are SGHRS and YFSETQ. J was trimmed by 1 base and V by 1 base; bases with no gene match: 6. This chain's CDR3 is CASSLSRRGGQETQYF. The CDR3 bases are TGCGCCAGCAGCTTGTCTCGACGGGGGGGCCAAGAGACCCAGTACTTC. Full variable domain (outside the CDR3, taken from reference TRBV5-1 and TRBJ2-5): KAGVTQTPRYLIKTRGQQVTLSCSPISGHRSVSWYQQTPGQGLQFLFEYFSETQRNKGNFPGRFSGRQFSNSRSEMNVSTLELGDSALYLCASSLSRRGGQETQYFGPGTRLLVL.

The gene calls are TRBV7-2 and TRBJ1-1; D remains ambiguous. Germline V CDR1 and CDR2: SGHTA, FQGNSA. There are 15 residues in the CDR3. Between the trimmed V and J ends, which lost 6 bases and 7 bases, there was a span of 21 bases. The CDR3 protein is CASRASVGPILEAFF. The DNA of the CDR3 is TGTGCCAGCAGGGCTTCCGTCGGGCCGATTCTTGAAGCTTTCTTT. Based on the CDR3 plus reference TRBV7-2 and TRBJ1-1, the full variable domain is GAGVSQSPSNKVTEKGKDVELRCDPISGHTALYWYRQSLGQGLEFLIYFQGNSAPDKSGLPSDRFSAERTGGSVSTLTIQRTQQEDSAVYLCASRASVGPILEAFFGQGTRLTVV.

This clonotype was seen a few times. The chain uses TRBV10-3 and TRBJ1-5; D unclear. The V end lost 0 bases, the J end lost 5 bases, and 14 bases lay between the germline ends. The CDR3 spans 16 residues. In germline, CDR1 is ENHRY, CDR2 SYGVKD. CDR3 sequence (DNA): TGTGCCATCAGTGAGTCGATGTTGTCAACCTATCAGCCCCAGCATTTT. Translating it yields CAISESMLSTYQPQHF.

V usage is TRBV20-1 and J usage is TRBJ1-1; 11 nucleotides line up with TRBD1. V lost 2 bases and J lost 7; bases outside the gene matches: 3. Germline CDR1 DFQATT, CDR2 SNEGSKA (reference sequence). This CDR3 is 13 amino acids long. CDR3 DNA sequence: TGCAGTGCTAGATCCGGGACAGGGGGTGAAGCTTTCTTT. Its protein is CSARSGTGGEAFF.

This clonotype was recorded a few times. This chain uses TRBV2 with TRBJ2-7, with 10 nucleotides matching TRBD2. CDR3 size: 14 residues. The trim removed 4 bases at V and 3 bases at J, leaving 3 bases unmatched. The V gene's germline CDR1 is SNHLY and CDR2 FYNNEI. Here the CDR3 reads CASSVAGGLYEQYF. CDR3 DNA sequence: TGTGCCAGCAGTGTAGCGGGAGGCCTCTACGAGCAGTACTTC.

This CDR3 reads CASSRTDSYNEQFF. Written as DNA, the CDR3 is TGTGCCAGCAGCCGGACAGACTCCTACAATGAGCAGTTCTTC. The chain uses TRBV6-1 and TRBJ2-1; D is possibly TRBD1 (6 bases). There are 14 residues in the CDR3. Trimming stripped 6 bases from V and 0 bases from J, with 9 bases between. Germline CDR1 and CDR2: MNHNS and SASEGT.

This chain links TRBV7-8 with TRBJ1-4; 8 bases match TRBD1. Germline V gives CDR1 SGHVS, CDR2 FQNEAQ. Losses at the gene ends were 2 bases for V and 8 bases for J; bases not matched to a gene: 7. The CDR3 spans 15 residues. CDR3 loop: CASSLKTGEREKLFF. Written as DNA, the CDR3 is TGTGCCAGCAGCTTAAAGACAGGGGAGCGAGAAAAACTGTTTTTT.

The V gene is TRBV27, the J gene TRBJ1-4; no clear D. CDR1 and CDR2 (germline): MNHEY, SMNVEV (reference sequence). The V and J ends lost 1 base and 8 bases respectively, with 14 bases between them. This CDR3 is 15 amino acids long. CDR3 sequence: CASSLYGPEGEKLFF. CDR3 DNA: TGTGCCAGCAGTTTATATGGTCCAGAAGGGGAAAAACTGTTTTTT.

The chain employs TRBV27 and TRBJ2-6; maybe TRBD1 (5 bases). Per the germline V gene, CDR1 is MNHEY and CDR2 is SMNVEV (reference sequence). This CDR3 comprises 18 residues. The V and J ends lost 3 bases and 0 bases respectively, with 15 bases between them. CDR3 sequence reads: CASSFLRQITSGANVLTF. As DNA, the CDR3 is TGTGCCAGCAGTTTCCTTAGACAGATTACCTCTGGGGCCAACGTCCTGACTTTC.

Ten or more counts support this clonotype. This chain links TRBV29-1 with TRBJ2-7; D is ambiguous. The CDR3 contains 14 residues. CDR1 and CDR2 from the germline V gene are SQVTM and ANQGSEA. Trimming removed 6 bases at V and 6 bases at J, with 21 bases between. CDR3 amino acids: CSVTPTLDASEQYF. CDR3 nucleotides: TGCAGCGTGACCCCGACGTTGGACGCTAGCGAGCAGTACTTC.

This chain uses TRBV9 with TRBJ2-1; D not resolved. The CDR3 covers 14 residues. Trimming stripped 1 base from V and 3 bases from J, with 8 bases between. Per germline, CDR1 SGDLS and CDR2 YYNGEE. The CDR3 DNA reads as TGTGCCAGCAGCGTATTCGAGGACTACAATGAGCAGTTCTTC. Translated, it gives CASSVFEDYNEQFF.

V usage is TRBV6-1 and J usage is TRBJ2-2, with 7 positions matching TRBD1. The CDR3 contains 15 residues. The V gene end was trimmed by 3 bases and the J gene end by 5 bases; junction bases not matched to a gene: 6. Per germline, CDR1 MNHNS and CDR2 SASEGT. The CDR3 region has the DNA TGTGCCAGCAGTGATCAGGGACAGATTACCGGGGAGCTGTTTTTT. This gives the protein CASSDQGQITGELFF.

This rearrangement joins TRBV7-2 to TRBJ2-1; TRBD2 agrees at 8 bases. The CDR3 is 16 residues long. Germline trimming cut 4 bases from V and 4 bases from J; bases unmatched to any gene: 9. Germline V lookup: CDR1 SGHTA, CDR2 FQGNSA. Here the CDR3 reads CASSSRGSGAYNEQFF. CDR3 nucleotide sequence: TGTGCCAGCAGCTCGCGGGGTAGCGGGGCTTACAATGAGCAGTTCTTC.